The clone carrying this T cell receptor beta chain was counted a few times. Its cognate antigen is unknown. Time point defined: blood 2 weeks post-SBRT. Documented treatment: 15 Gy SBRT to primary tumor, nephrectomy 4 weeks later. The data derive from a study of radiation and T cells in renal cell carcinoma. Study-level points and caveats: Pretreatment tumor biopsies were lacking, so baseline clonotypes are unknown.

Using immunoSEQ multiplex PCR, the repertoire was profiled, and TCRdb retains in-frame clones only, with some absent. The sample holds 150,000 or so clones, roughly 90% seen once. V lost 7 bases to trimming and J lost 3 bases, with 18 bases between them. The CDR3 is 15 residues long. Germline V gene lookup returns CDR1 MNHEY and CDR2 SVGAGI. Sequencing used blood, obtained from a patient whose treatment included radiotherapy and nephrectomy. The chain employs TRBV6-5 and TRBJ1-2; D not certain. This sequence was found in a woman aged 50 to 60 with renal cell carcinoma. The CDR3 here is CASTRGGQPDYGYTF. CDR3 DNA: TGTGCCAGCACCAGAGGCGGGCAGCCGGACTATGGCTACACCTTC.